The 23 T cell receptor beta chains presented below share a single source sample, sequenced in a study of OX40 agonist ivuxolimab in advanced cancers. The protocol used for the library was the immunoSEQ multiplex PCR assay. Held by TCRdb, this immuneACCESS table contains in-frame sequences only and omits some clones. Under half of the omission traces to an unresolved V gene where checked; the cause of the rest is unknown. The sample yields approximately 81,000 clones; approximately 90% were counted once. The top ten constitute over 0.9% of the sample. The sample was CD4+ or CD8+ T cells sorted from blood, taken in a trial of the OX40 agonist ivuxolimab. These receptors all come from an adult with an advanced solid tumor such as melanoma, head and neck, liver or kidney cancer.

The chain joins TRBV4-2 to TRBJ2-5; D unclear. Germline V CDR1 and CDR2: LGHNA, YNFKEQ. The CDR3 consists of 12 residues. V was pared by 0 bases and J by 5 bases, with 4 bases between. CDR3 loop: CASSQDLETQYF. As DNA, the CDR3 is TGTGCCAGCAGCCAAGATCTGGAGACCCAGTACTTC.

This clone was seen only once. Likely a read error: the CDR3 ends without its conserved phenylalanine or tryptophan. V and J are TRBV5-4 and TRBJ1-2, with D possibly being TRBD1 (5 bases). V lost 4 bases and J lost 7, with 17 bases in between. The CDR3 runs to 14 residues. CDR1 and CDR2 (germline): SGHNT, YYREEE (reference sequence). In nucleotides, the CDR3 is TGTGCCAGCAGCCCCCCCCACGGGACCGGTGGCTACACCCTC. Amino acid sequence: CASSPPHGTGGYTL.

J is TRBJ1-1 and V is TRBV5-6; unclear D gene. The CDR3 extends over 13 amino acids. The V end was cut by 5 bases, the J end by 0 bases, with 8 bases between. Germline lookup yields CDR1 SGHDT and CDR2 YYEEEE. The CDR3 region is CASSFKLNTEAFF. The CDR3 DNA is TGTGCCAGCAGTTTCAAGCTGAACACTGAAGCTTTCTTT.

This chain uses TRBV19 with TRBJ1-2, with no clear D. The V end lost 6 bases, the J end lost 0 bases, and 8 bases lay between the germline ends. The length of the CDR3 is 13 residues. Germline CDR1 reads LNHDA; CDR2 reads SQIVND (reference sequence). As DNA, the CDR3 is TGTGCCAGTAGGACACATCCTAACTATGGCTACACCTTC. It is translated as CASRTHPNYGYTF.

The CDR3 protein is CAISDGTGDQPQHF. CDR3 in DNA: TGTGCCATCAGTGACGGTACAGGGGATCAGCCCCAGCATTTT. The chain carries TRBV10-3 and TRBJ1-5, with 7 bases matching TRBD1. V gave up 3 bases and J gave up 5 bases; unmatched junction bases: 4. The length of the CDR3 is 14 residues. Germline V gives CDR1 ENHRY, CDR2 SYGVKD.

The V gene is TRBV18, the J gene TRBJ1-1; D is perhaps TRBD1 (6 bases). The CDR3 has 16 residues. Germline V gene sequence: CDR1 KGHSH, CDR2 LQKENI. V dropped 6 bases and J dropped 0 bases, with 17 bases sitting between them. CDR3 region: CASSHPGGQLNTEAFF. In DNA, the CDR3 is TGTGCCAGCTCGCACCCGGGGGGGCAGTTGAACACTGAAGCTTTCTTT.

J is TRBJ2-7 and V is TRBV5-1; TRBD1 agrees at 9 bases. This CDR3 has 14 residues. Unmatched junction bases numbered 5, after V lost 2 bases and J lost 5 bases. The V gene's germline CDR1 is SGHRS and CDR2 YFSETQ. The DNA of the CDR3 is TGCGCCAGCAGCTTCTCCACAGGGGGCGACGAGCAGTACTTC. Translation gives CASSFSTGGDEQYF.

The chain joins TRBV5-4 to TRBJ2-1, with 9 bases fitting TRBD1. The CDR3 totals 12 residues. Per germline, CDR1 SGHNT and CDR2 YYREEE (reference sequence). V gave up 4 bases and J gave up 9 bases; unmatched junction bases: 2. The CDR3 coding sequence is TGTGCCAGCAGCCTGGGACAGGGTGAGCAGTTCTTC. Its protein is CASSLGQGEQFF.

The chain joins TRBV28 to TRBJ2-5; D is ambiguous. Germline CDR1 and CDR2: MDHEN and SYDVKM. V lost 6 bases and J 4 bases, leaving 15 bases between the germline ends. This CDR3 region has 14 residues. The CDR3 loop is CASRPGPQGETQYF. For the CDR3, the DNA is TGTGCCAGCAGGCCCGGACCTCAAGGAGAGACCCAGTACTTC.

The rearrangement links TRBV5-1 to TRBJ2-7; no clear D gene. This CDR3 is built from 16 residues. The germline gives CDR1 SGHRS, CDR2 YFSETQ. V lost 2 bases, J lost 4 bases, and 19 bases lay in between. The CDR3 sequence is CASSFTGSRALYEQYF. The CDR3 DNA reads TGCGCCAGCAGCTTCACCGGGTCTAGAGCCCTATACGAGCAGTACTTC. The full variable domain, rest sourced from reference TRBV5-1 and TRBJ2-7, is KAGVTQTPRYLIKTRGQQVTLSCSPISGHRSVSWYQQTPGQGLQFLFEYFSETQRNKGNFPGRFSGRQFSNSRSEMNVSTLELGDSALYLCASSFTGSRALYEQYFGPGTRLTVT.

This sequence joins TRBV12-5 and TRBJ1-2, with TRBD1 as a possible D gene (5 bases). The CDR3 is made up of 11 amino acids. V lost 6 bases to trimming and J lost 7 bases, with 9 bases between them. Per germline, CDR1 LGHNT and CDR2 FRNRAP. The CDR3 DNA follows: TGTGCTAGTGGGCAGGGTGGTGGCTACACCTTC. Protein sequence: CASGQGGGYTF.

The gene calls are TRBV7-2 and TRBJ2-1, with TRBD1 as a possible D gene (5 bases). The V and J ends lost 4 bases and 0 bases respectively, with 10 bases between them. The germline V gene has CDR1 SGHTA and CDR2 FQGNSA. CDR3 size: 15 residues. CDR3: CASSSQASSYNEQFF. The CDR3 nucleotides read TGTGCCAGCAGCTCACAGGCCAGCTCCTACAATGAGCAGTTCTTC.

The V gene is TRBV5-6, the J gene TRBJ1-2; D gene unclear. The CDR3 sequence is 14 residues long. The germline CDR1 and CDR2 sequences are SGHDT and YYEEEE. Deletions cut 1 base from V and 8 bases from J, with 15 bases between. CDR3 protein: CASSLRTPFGGYTF. For the CDR3, the DNA is TGTGCCAGCAGCTTGAGGACCCCGTTTGGGGGCTACACCTTC.

This chain links TRBV19 with TRBJ2-7; tentatively, D is TRBD2 (5 bases). Trimming removed 5 bases at V and 3 bases at J, with 11 bases between. The CDR3 runs to 13 residues. Germline values: CDR1 LNHDA, CDR2 SQIVND (reference sequence). DNA for the CDR3: TGTGCCAGTAGTCCGGGGTTTAACTACGAGCAGTACTTC. Its translation is CASSPGFNYEQYF.

The V gene is TRBV5-1, the J gene TRBJ1-1; D ambiguous. CDR3 length equals 15 residues. V lost 0 bases, J lost 4 bases, and 13 bases lay in between. Germline V gives CDR1 SGHRS, CDR2 YFSETQ. The CDR3 DNA reads TGCGCCAGCAGCTTGGAAGCCCAATTGGCCACTGAAGCTTTCTTT. It translates to CASSLEAQLATEAFF.

The V gene is TRBV7-3, the J gene TRBJ1-1; D is unclear. Germline V CDR1 and CDR2: SGHTA, FQGTGA. The CDR3 sequence is 13 residues long. Between the trimmed V and J ends, which lost 3 bases and 5 bases, there was a span of 10 bases. CDR3 amino acids: CASSFSLETEAFF. The CDR3 nucleotides are TGTGCCAGCAGCTTTTCACTGGAAACTGAAGCTTTCTTT. The full variable domain, with the rest looked up from reference TRBV7-3 and TRBJ1-1, is GAGVSQTPSNKVTEKGKYVELRCDPISGHTALYWYRQSLGQGPEFLIYFQGTGAADDSGLPNDRFFAVRPEGSVSTLKIQRTERGDSAVYLCASSFSLETEAFFGQGTRLTVV.

The V gene is TRBV19, the J gene TRBJ2-5, with 8 bases aligning to TRBD2. The V gene end was trimmed by 5 bases and the J gene end by 6 bases; junction bases not matched to a gene: 8. The CDR3 loop spans 14 amino acids. Germline loops: CDR1 LNHDA, CDR2 SQIVND (reference sequence). Here the CDR3 reads CASSPPTSGQTQYF. CDR3 nucleotide sequence: TGTGCCAGTAGTCCGCCCACTAGCGGTCAGACCCAGTACTTC.

The CDR3 loop is CASTRQALADTQYF. CDR3 coding DNA: TGTGCCAGCACCAGACAGGCGCTGGCAGATACGCAGTATTTT. The chain is built from TRBV6-1 and TRBJ2-3; possibly TRBD1 for D (6 bases). With 7 bases removed from V and 4 bases from J, the gap between germline ends came to 15 bases. Germline assignment: CDR1 MNHNS and CDR2 SASEGT. The CDR3 totals 14 residues.

The chain carries TRBV7-3 and TRBJ2-1; D possibly corresponds to TRBD1 (6 bases). Germline CDR1 and CDR2: SGHTA and FQGTGA. This CDR3 region has 14 residues. V was cut by 5 bases and J by 10 bases, with 18 bases left in between. CDR3 coding DNA: TGTGCCAGCAGCCCCGCCCGGGATACAGGGGAGCAGTTCTTC. It yields the protein CASSPARDTGEQFF.

This chain links TRBV14 with TRBJ2-6; TRBD1 agrees at 8 bases. The germline V gene has CDR1 SGHDN and CDR2 FVKESK. This CDR3 region has 17 residues. Unmatched junction bases numbered 6, after V lost 4 bases and J lost 1 base. This CDR3 reads CASSPSQGESGANVLTF. The CDR3 DNA is TGTGCCAGCAGCCCATCACAGGGGGAATCTGGGGCCAACGTCCTGACTTTC.

The chain recombines TRBV27 with TRBJ2-2; 7 bases are a match to TRBD2. V dropped 5 bases and J dropped 4; count of bases not matched to a gene: 7. The CDR3 spans 15 residues. CDR1 is MNHEY and CDR2 is SMNVEV in the germline V gene (reference sequence). The chain's CDR3 is CASSEIAGLTGELFF. DNA of the CDR3: TGTGCCAGCAGTGAAATAGCGGGCCTCACCGGGGAGCTGTTTTTT.

The rearrangement joins TRBV15 to TRBJ1-3, with D unclear. The CDR3 contains 14 residues. Germline-derived CDR1 and CDR2 are LNHNV and YYDKDF (reference sequence). V lost 3 bases and J 1 base, leaving 7 bases between the germline ends. Written as DNA, the CDR3 is TGTGCCACCAGCAGTCGTATTTCTGGAAACACCATATATTTT. Residues: CATSSRISGNTIYF.

The rearrangement joins TRBV5-6 to TRBJ2-1, with D uncertain. The V and J ends lost 4 bases and 4 bases respectively, with 15 bases between them. CDR3 length equals 15 residues. Germline V gene lookup returns CDR1 SGHDT and CDR2 YYEEEE. The CDR3 DNA follows: TGTGCCAGCAGCCCCAGTGGGGTGGCGTACAATGAGCAGTTCTTC. This translates into CASSPSGVAYNEQFF.